This T cell receptor beta chain was retrieved from a study of cytomegalovirus exposure and HLA in healthy donors. Turning to the study itself: T cells numbering about 200 million yielded roughly 120 million unique TCR beta sequences in an earlier analysis.

Primers for the PCR totalled 60 Vbeta and 13 Jbeta. The data were produced by immunoSEQ multiplex PCR, yet TCRdb's version contains in-frame clones alone and is incomplete. The repertoire holds roughly 120,000 clones, with 65% to 85% as singletons. For this clone: Its target is not known.

Study results and caveats: One cluster of highly shared sequence variants probably arose as a sequencing artifact. Common viral pathogens seemed to be connected with several of the most significant clusters, according to a later analysis.

Sequences were obtained from PBMCs. This TCR derives from a man over 45 in good health and CMV-seronegative.

CDR3 DNA: TGTGCCAGCAGTGTCACTTCAACCTACAATGAGCAGTTCTTC. It translates to CASSVTSTYNEQFF. The chain combines TRBV2 with TRBJ2-1, with D unclear. The CDR3 loop spans 14 amino acids. The V gene's germline CDR1 is SNHLY and CDR2 FYNNEI. V was cut by 4 bases and J by 2 bases, with 9 bases left in between. The whole variable domain, remainder taken from reference TRBV2 and TRBJ2-1, is EPEVTQTPSHQVTQMGQEVILRCVPISNHLYFYWYRQILGQKVEFLVSFYNNEISEKSEIFDDQFSVERPDGSNFTLKIRSTKLEDSAMYFCASSVTSTYNEQFFGPGTRLTVL.